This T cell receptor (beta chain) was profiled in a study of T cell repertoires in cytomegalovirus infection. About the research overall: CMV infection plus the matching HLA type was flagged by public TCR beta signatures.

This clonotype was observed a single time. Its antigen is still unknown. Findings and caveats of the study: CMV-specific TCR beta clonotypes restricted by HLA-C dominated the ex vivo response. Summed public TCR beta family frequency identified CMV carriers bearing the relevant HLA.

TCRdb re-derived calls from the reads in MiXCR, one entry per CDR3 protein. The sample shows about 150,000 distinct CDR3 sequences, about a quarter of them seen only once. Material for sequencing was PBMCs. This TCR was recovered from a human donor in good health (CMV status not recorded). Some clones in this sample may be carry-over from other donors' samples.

This chain's CDR3 is CASSLEPAGTGSLNIQYF. The CDR3 region has the DNA TGCGCCAGCAGCCTCGAACCCGCCGGGACAGGGAGTTTAAACATTCAGTACTTC. V gene TRBV5-1 combines with J gene TRBJ2-4; 9 bases are shared with TRBD1. Per germline, CDR1 SGHRS and CDR2 YFSETQ. V trimming: 4 bases; J trimming: 6 bases; junction bases outside the gene matches: 17. The CDR3 length is 18 residues. Full variable domain (outside the CDR3, taken from reference TRBV5-1 and TRBJ2-4): KAGVTQTPRYLIKTRGQQVTLSCSPISGHRSVSWYQQTPGQGLQFLFEYFSETQRNKGNFPGRFSGRQFSNSRSEMNVSTLELGDSALYLCASSLEPAGTGSLNIQYFGAGTRLSVL.